The source of this T cell receptor (beta chain) is a study of molecular identifiers for immune sequencing clone quantification. Study-level results: With a barcode shared among identical TCR molecules, highly expanded clone sizes could be underestimated. Naive cells had under 1% of molecules in clones above 20 RNA copies, effectors over 97%.

This clonotype was observed many times. What it recognizes is unknown. TCRdb called the PCR reads again in MiXCR, with one record for every CDR3 protein. In the table there are 250,000 to 350,000 distinct CDR3 sequences, over 20% of which are singletons. V lost 6 bases and J 2 bases, leaving 11 bases between the germline ends. The CDR3 totals 13 residues. The germline V gene has CDR1 MDHEN and CDR2 SYDVKM. The chain carries TRBV28 and TRBJ2-7; D perhaps matches TRBD1 (6 bases). Sequencing was performed on naive CD8+ T cells from blood, with Jurkat cell RNA spiked in. Subset indicated: FACS-sorted CD8+CD4-CCR7+CD45RA+ naive T cells. The clonotype comes from a human donor in good health. Some libraries in this study had Jurkat cell RNA spiked in. For the CDR3, the DNA is TGTGCCAGCAGCCCAGGGGTCGCCTACGAGCAGTACTTC. Its protein product is CASSPGVAYEQYF.